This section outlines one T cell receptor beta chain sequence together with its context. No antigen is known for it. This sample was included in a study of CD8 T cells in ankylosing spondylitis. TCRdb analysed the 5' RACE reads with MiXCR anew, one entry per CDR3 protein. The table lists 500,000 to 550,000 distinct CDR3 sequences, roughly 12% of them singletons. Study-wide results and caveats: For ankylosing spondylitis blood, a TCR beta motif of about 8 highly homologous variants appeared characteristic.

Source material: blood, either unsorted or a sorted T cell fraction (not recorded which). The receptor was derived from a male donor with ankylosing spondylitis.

CDR3 nucleotide sequence: TGTGCCAGCAGCCCTGGGGTAGCGGGCTCCTCTAACAATGAGCAGTTCTTC. Protein product: CASSPGVAGSSNNEQFF. The rearrangement links TRBV11-3 to TRBJ2-1; 7 bases match TRBD2. This CDR3 contains 17 residues. Germline V lookup: CDR1 SGHNT, CDR2 YENEEA. V shed 5 bases, J shed 5 bases, and the junction held 15 bases outside the gene matches. Full variable domain (outside the CDR3, taken from reference TRBV11-3 and TRBJ2-1): EAGVVQSPRYKIIEKKQPVAFWCNPISGHNTLYWYLQNLGQGPELLIRYENEEAVDDSQLPKDRFSAERLKGVDSTLKIQPAELGDSAVYLCASSPGVAGSSNNEQFFGPGTRLTVL.